This T cell receptor beta chain was recovered during a study of metastatic and nonmetastatic thyroid tumors. As for the study in general: Comparison of repertoires was carried out across blood and tumor or nodule tissue from malignant and benign thyroid patients. Study-wide results and limits: When malignant thyroid tumors were compared with benign nodules, TCR beta diversity was reportedly significantly higher in the malignant tumors. This held in both blood and tumor samples.

The sample holds a few counts of this clone. No antigen is known for it. Unmatched junction bases numbered 0, after V lost 6 bases and J lost 3 bases. Per the germline V gene, CDR1 is MRHNA and CDR2 is SNTAGT. There are 13 residues in the CDR3. Among the patients, none had received any treatment before thyroid surgery. Source study methods: Clinicopathological groups supplied CDR3 differences that were used to build a distant-metastasis classifier for papillary thyroid cancer. TCRdb ran MiXCR on the PCR reads. V and J calls and clone size were set by TCRdb, not the authors. The sample has more than 30,000 clones; approximately 19% are singletons.

The receptor comes from a female donor with papillary thyroid cancer or a benign thyroid nodule (not recorded which). Some clones in this sample may be carry-over from other donors' samples. The sequenced sample consisted of blood. The chain joins TRBV6-4 to TRBJ2-7, with 12 positions matching TRBD2. CDR3 sequence: CASRTSGGYEQYF. The CDR3 DNA reads TGTGCCAGCAGGACTAGCGGGGGCTACGAGCAGTACTTC.